This T cell receptor beta chain comes out of a study of cytomegalovirus exposure and HLA in healthy donors. Findings and limits, study-wide: The investigators catalogued 164 TCR beta chains as cytomegalovirus-associated. A later analysis linked some 18,000 TCR beta sequences to HLA alleles at 0.05 false discovery rate.

About this clone itself: Its antigen is as yet unknown.

Both 60 Vbeta primers and 13 Jbeta primers went into the PCR. Assay used: immunoSEQ multiplex PCR; TCRdb lists only in-frame clones, some missing. The sample has under 150,000 clones, approximately 80% seen once; the top ten hold 0.95% to 1.5%. Per germline, CDR1 SGHRS and CDR2 YFSETQ. Trimming removed 4 bases from V and 0 bases from J; junction bases left unmatched: 8. The CDR3 has 18 residues. The sequenced sample was PBMCs. This chain connects TRBV5-1 to TRBJ2-3, with TRBD2 matching 13 bases. This receptor was taken from a girl between 2 and 10 years old in good health and CMV-seronegative. The CDR3 bases are TGCGCCAGCAGCACGGGACTAGCGGGGACCCATAGCACAGATACGCAGTATTTT. Protein product: CASSTGLAGTHSTDTQYF.